These 24 T cell receptor beta chains were sequenced from one sample in a study of blood T cell repertoires in COVID-19. TCRdb's table, derived via immunoSEQ multiplex PCR, lists solely in-frame clones and lacks some. The sample records 250,000 to 350,000 clones, about nine tenths being singletons. Source material: peripheral blood. The receptor set was obtained from a woman aged 35 to 49 who had recovered from COVID-19.

The V and J genes are TRBV11-3 and TRBJ2-1; weak D call: TRBD2 (6 bases). The CDR3 contains 18 residues. Germline V gene data show CDR1 as SGHNT and CDR2 as YENEEA. Trimming took off 5 bases at V and 0 bases at J, with 20 bases between the two ends. The CDR3 coding sequence is TGTGCCAGCAGCCCTAGAGGACTACCTATAAGCTCCTACAATGAGCAGTTCTTC. Amino acid sequence: CASSPRGLPISSYNEQFF. The full variable domain, completed using reference TRBV11-3 and TRBJ2-1, is EAGVVQSPRYKIIEKKQPVAFWCNPISGHNTLYWYLQNLGQGPELLIRYENEEAVDDSQLPKDRFSAERLKGVDSTLKIQPAELGDSAVYLCASSPRGLPISSYNEQFFGPGTRLTVL.

The chain combines TRBV19 with TRBJ2-3, with D tentatively TRBD2 (5 bases). CDR3 length equals 15 residues. V was shortened by 7 bases and J by 0 bases, with 14 bases between the two germline ends. In germline, CDR1 is LNHDA, CDR2 SQIVND (reference sequence). CDR3 loop: CASNREKSSTDTQYF. The CDR3 nucleotides read TGTGCCAGTAATCGGGAAAAGTCTAGCACAGATACGCAGTATTTT.

This clone has just one count. The rearrangement links TRBV11-3 to TRBJ2-1, with 7 nucleotides matching TRBD2. CDR1 is SGHNT and CDR2 is YENEEA in the germline V gene. There are 15 residues in the CDR3. V lost 1 base and J lost 6; bases outside the gene matches: 6. CDR3 nucleotide sequence: TGTGCCAGCAGCTTAGGGACTAGTACTTCCAATGAGCAGTTCTTC. It is translated as CASSLGTSTSNEQFF.

The chain is built from TRBV27 and TRBJ2-1; D not resolved. Trimming removed 6 bases at V and 0 bases at J, with 15 bases between. Germline V lookup: CDR1 MNHEY, CDR2 SMNVEV (reference sequence). CDR3 length equals 16 residues. The CDR3 is CASRFSLHYSYNEQFF. The CDR3 coding sequence is TGTGCCAGCAGATTTAGTCTACACTACTCCTACAATGAGCAGTTCTTC.

The chain has TRBV29-1 and TRBJ2-7; D unresolved. This CDR3 is built from 13 residues. Germline loops: CDR1 SQVTM, CDR2 ANQGSEA. V lost 7 bases to trimming and J lost 6 bases, with 19 bases between them. CDR3 DNA: TGCAGCGCCACGAGCGCGGCGGCCGTCGAGCAGTACTTC. Its translation is CSATSAAAVEQYF.

DNA of the CDR3: TGTGCCAGCAGCCCTGGACAGGCCCCCAACACCGGGGAGCTGTTTTTT. It codes for CASSPGQAPNTGELFF. The V call is TRBV5-6, the J call TRBJ2-2; 7 nucleotides agree with TRBD1. Germline V gene lookup returns CDR1 SGHDT and CDR2 YYEEEE. J was trimmed by 2 bases and V by 4 bases; bases with no gene match: 8. The CDR3 spans 16 residues.

The rearrangement uses TRBV6-1 and TRBJ2-3, with a tentative D call TRBD1 (7 bases). CDR1 is MNHNS, CDR2 SASEGT, per germline. Trimming removed 4 bases from V and 6 bases from J, with 20 bases in between. This CDR3 comprises 16 residues. The CDR3 sequence is CASSGEVGRGWDTQYF. DNA of the CDR3: TGTGCCAGCAGTGGGGAGGTTGGCAGGGGGTGGGATACGCAGTATTTT.

The gene calls are TRBV6-5 and TRBJ2-3; no firm D call. Germline-derived CDR1 and CDR2 are MNHEY and SVGAGI. Trimming shortened V by 2 bases and J by 6 bases, and 18 bases separated the two germline ends. The CDR3 extends over 16 amino acids. The CDR3 region is CASSYALTGGWDTQYF. CDR3 bases: TGTGCCAGCAGTTACGCGCTAACGGGTGGGTGGGATACGCAGTATTTT.

The V and J genes are TRBV5-4 and TRBJ1-3; D might be TRBD1 (5 bases). The CDR3 has 15 residues. CDR1 is SGHNT, CDR2 YYREEE, per germline (reference sequence). V was cut by 1 base and J by 3 bases, with 11 bases left in between. DNA for the CDR3: TGTGCCAGCAGCTTGAGCCAGGGTGGTGGAAACACCATATATTTT. Protein sequence: CASSLSQGGGNTIYF.

The CDR3 DNA reads TGTGCCAGCAGCCCGACGGGACAGTACAATGAGCAGTTCTTC. It is translated as CASSPTGQYNEQFF. This sequence joins TRBV7-3 and TRBJ2-1; 7 bases line up with TRBD1. CDR3 length equals 14 residues. Germline lookup yields CDR1 SGHTA and CDR2 FQGTGA. V lost 5 bases and J lost 4; bases outside the gene matches: 5.

The gene calls are TRBV2 and TRBJ2-1, with 7 bases aligning to TRBD2. The V gene's germline CDR1 is SNHLY and CDR2 FYNNEI. Trimming at V came to 2 bases and at J to 2 bases, leaving 6 bases not matched to a gene. The CDR3 is 16 residues long. Written as DNA, the CDR3 is TGTGCCAGCAGTGAATTCGGCGGGAGTACCTACAATGAGCAGTTCTTC. It yields the protein CASSEFGGSTYNEQFF. Full variable domain (missing parts from reference TRBV2 and TRBJ2-1): EPEVTQTPSHQVTQMGQEVILRCVPISNHLYFYWYRQILGQKVEFLVSFYNNEISEKSEIFDDQFSVERPDGSNFTLKIRSTKLEDSAMYFCASSEFGGSTYNEQFFGPGTRLTVL.

The V and J genes are TRBV9 and TRBJ2-2, with TRBD2 identical over 7 bases. V lost 3 bases, J lost 3 bases, and 5 bases stayed unmatched. Germline V CDR1 and CDR2: SGDLS, YYNGEE. The CDR3 has 15 amino acids. The CDR3 here is CASSAASGDTGELFF. CDR3 coding DNA: TGTGCCAGCAGCGCCGCTAGCGGCGACACCGGGGAGCTGTTTTTT.

V usage is TRBV5-6 and J usage is TRBJ1-2; D possibly corresponds to TRBD1 (6 bases). The V end lost 4 bases, the J end lost 2 bases, and 9 bases lay between the germline ends. The CDR3 covers 13 residues. Germline lookup yields CDR1 SGHDT and CDR2 YYEEEE. The CDR3 is CASSRGQNYGYTF. In DNA form, the CDR3 reads TGTGCCAGCAGCCGCGGACAGAACTATGGCTACACCTTC.

V gene TRBV20-1 combines with J gene TRBJ1-5; D might be TRBD1 (6 bases). Per the germline V gene, CDR1 is DFQATT and CDR2 is SNEGSKA (reference sequence). The CDR3 sequence is 15 residues long. Trimming shortened V by 3 bases and J by 0 bases, and 12 bases separated the two germline ends. The CDR3 loop reads CSASRGSYSNQPQHF. The CDR3 coding sequence is TGCAGTGCTAGTAGGGGGTCTTATAGCAATCAGCCCCAGCATTTT.

The chain uses TRBV27 and TRBJ1-2, with D perhaps TRBD1 (6 bases). Germline CDR1 reads MNHEY; CDR2 reads SMNVEV (reference sequence). This CDR3 contains 16 residues. Trimming took 6 bases from V and 4 from J, leaving 21 bases between them. CDR3: CASSIYSGTPLYGYTF. The CDR3 coding sequence is TGTGCCAGCAGCATTTACTCCGGGACACCCCTCTATGGCTACACCTTC.

The chain combines TRBV2 with TRBJ1-6; TRBD1 matches at 9 bases. Per the germline V gene, CDR1 is SNHLY and CDR2 is FYNNEI. Trimming cost V 9 bases and J 10 bases; bases outside gene matches: 10. The CDR3 consists of 14 residues. The CDR3 region has the DNA TGTGCCAGTAACTGGGACAGGGCGGACTCACCCCTCCACTTT. Translated, it gives CASNWDRADSPLHF.

The V and J genes are TRBV10-3 and TRBJ1-4; TRBD1 matches at 8 bases. Losses at the gene ends were 8 bases for V and 7 bases for J; bases not matched to a gene: 6. The CDR3 loop spans 13 amino acids. Germline CDR1 reads ENHRY; CDR2 reads SYGVKD. The CDR3 nucleotides are TGTGCCATCTCCGAGACAGGGGCTGAAAAACTGTTTTTT. Its protein product is CAISETGAEKLFF.

The chain joins TRBV7-2 to TRBJ1-5, with 7 nucleotides matching TRBD1. With 7 bases clipped from V and 7 bases from J, the junction kept 7 bases outside the gene matches. This CDR3 spans 13 amino acids. In germline, CDR1 is SGHTA, CDR2 FQGNSA. The CDR3 spells CASTRQGGQPQHF. The CDR3 DNA reads as TGTGCCAGCACCAGACAGGGCGGGCAGCCCCAGCATTTT.

CDR3 sequence: CAISQSDRDTYSIQYF. The CDR3 bases are TGTGCCATCAGCCAGTCGGACAGGGATACGTACAGCATTCAGTACTTC. This chain joins TRBV10-3 and TRBJ2-4; 8 positions match TRBD1. V gave up 6 bases and J gave up 9 bases; unmatched junction bases: 16. This CDR3 comprises 16 residues. Looked up from germline, CDR1 is ENHRY and CDR2 is SYGVKD.

This rearrangement joins TRBV5-5 to TRBJ1-5, with TRBD1 matching over 9 bases. V lost 3 bases, J lost 0 bases, and 1 base stayed unmatched. The CDR3 runs 15 residues. Germline CDR1 SGHKS, CDR2 YYEKEE (reference sequence). The CDR3 protein is CASSWGQGSNQPQHF. Here the CDR3 DNA reads TGTGCCAGCAGCTGGGGACAGGGTAGCAATCAGCCCCAGCATTTT.

The rearrangement links TRBV30 to TRBJ2-7; perhaps TRBD2 as D (5 bases). The CDR3 loop spans 13 amino acids. Trimming pared 2 bases from V and 3 bases from J, leaving 11 bases between. Germline CDR1 and CDR2: GTSNPN and SVGIG (reference sequence). CDR3 region: CAWSQSGSYEQYF. The CDR3 nucleotides read TGTGCCTGGAGTCAATCGGGGAGCTACGAGCAGTACTTC. The full variable domain, rest sourced from reference TRBV30 and TRBJ2-7, is SQTIHQWPATLVQPVGSPLSLECTVEGTSNPNLYWYRQAAGRGLQLLFYSVGIGQISSEVPQNLSASRPQDRQFILSSKKLLLSDSGFYLCAWSQSGSYEQYFGPGTRLTVT.

The rearrangement links TRBV28 to TRBJ1-1, with 9 bases lining up with TRBD1. Germline V gene data show CDR1 as MDHEN and CDR2 as SYDVKM. The V and J ends lost 6 bases and 7 bases, in that order; junction bases with no gene match: 9. The CDR3 has 14 residues. The CDR3 here is CASRKLDRGSEAFF. CDR3 nucleotides: TGTGCCAGCAGAAAACTCGACAGGGGGAGTGAAGCTTTCTTT. Looking up the rest from reference TRBV28 and TRBJ1-1 gives the full variable domain: DVKVTQSSRYLVKRTGEKVFLECVQDMDHENMFWYRQDPGLGLRLIYFSYDVKMKEKGDIPEGYSVSREKKERFSLILESASTNQTSMYLCASRKLDRGSEAFFGQGTRLTVV.

The V gene is TRBV5-5, the J gene TRBJ2-3, with 11 bases lining up with TRBD2. Germline values: CDR1 SGHKS, CDR2 YYEKEE (reference sequence). J gave up 2 bases and V 2 bases, and 7 bases lay outside the gene matches. This CDR3 region has 17 residues. The CDR3 DNA follows: TGTGCCAGCAGCTTAGTTAGCGGGGGGGTTGACACAGATACGCAGTATTTT. This sequence encodes CASSLVSGGVDTDTQYF.

About this clone itself: Other DNA sequences from this sample encode an identical CDR3 as well. This chain connects TRBV29-1 to TRBJ1-2; D not certain. CDR1 and CDR2 from the germline V gene are SQVTM and ANQGSEA. CDR3 size: 12 residues. V was pared by 4 bases and J by 3 bases, with 9 bases between. The CDR3 spells CSVGEGDYGYTF. The CDR3 DNA is TGCAGCGTTGGAGAAGGAGACTATGGCTACACCTTC.